This T cell receptor (beta chain) was obtained from a study of radiation and T cells in renal cell carcinoma. Indicated time point: blood 4 weeks post-SBRT, at nephrectomy. Treatment defined: 15 Gy SBRT to primary tumor, nephrectomy 4 weeks later. Nephrectomy followed 15 Gy stereotactic body radiation by 4 weeks. Clear cell pathology was present in this patient's renal cell carcinoma. Some clones are missing from TCRdb's copy, which holds only in-frame ones; the method was immunoSEQ multiplex PCR. The data contain 150,000 to 200,000 clones, roughly nine tenths of them singletons. A word on this clone: The antigen is unknown.

From germline, CDR1 is SQVTM and CDR2 ANQGSEA. This CDR3 is 15 amino acids long. V gave up 1 base and J gave up 8 bases, with 20 bases separating them. General observations from the study: No pretreatment tumor biopsies were available for baseline clonotypes.

Specimen: blood, collected from a patient whose treatment included radiotherapy and nephrectomy. This clonotype originated in a woman in her forties or fifties with renal cell carcinoma. This chain connects TRBV29-1 to TRBJ2-5; D uncertain. For the CDR3, the DNA is TGCAGCGTTGAAGGTTACGGAGCAAATACCAATACCCAGTACTTC. It codes for CSVEGYGANTNTQYF.